Below, 29 T cell receptor beta chains from the same sample are listed, as sequenced in a study of CD8+ T cells in alopecia areata. Following extraction, RNA underwent reverse transcription to cDNA, which served as the sequencing template. Data came from immunoSEQ multiplex PCR; TCRdb stores just in-frame clones and leaves some out. The sample records over 150,000 clones, around 50% being singletons. The sequencing input was CD8+ T cells sorted from blood. These receptors all come from a human donor in good health.

This chain connects TRBV27 to TRBJ1-1; D gene uncertain. V was cut by 0 bases and J by 4 bases, with 9 bases left in between. CDR1 is MNHEY and CDR2 is SMNVEV in the germline V gene (reference sequence). This CDR3 is built from 14 residues. This chain's CDR3 is CASSLSGSSTEAFF. CDR3 sequence (DNA): TGTGCCAGCAGTTTATCCGGGAGTTCCACTGAAGCTTTCTTT.

Note on this clone: Additional DNA sequences in this sample encode the identical CDR3. This rearrangement joins TRBV19 to TRBJ2-1; D ambiguous. CDR3 length equals 13 residues. Deletions cut 0 bases from V and 6 bases from J, with 6 bases between. Germline-derived CDR1 and CDR2 are LNHDA and SQIVND (reference sequence). CDR3 in amino acids: CASSIDIRNEQFF. In nucleotides, the CDR3 is TGTGCCAGTAGTATAGATATCCGCAATGAGCAGTTCTTC.

This clone was observed a few times. This sample includes further DNA sequences coding for the same CDR3. The J gene is TRBJ1-2, the V gene TRBV29-1; D is undetermined. The CDR3 covers 9 residues. V gave up 4 bases and J gave up 7 bases, with 4 bases separating them. The germline CDR1 and CDR2 sequences are SQVTM and ANQGSEA. The CDR3 nucleotides read TGCAGCGTTGTCCCTGGCTACACCTTC. Protein: CSVVPGYTF.

This clone was seen at least ten times. The chain is built from TRBV6-4 and TRBJ2-3, with 8 bases fitting TRBD2. CDR1 and CDR2 (germline): MRHNA, SNTAGT. V lost 4 bases and J lost 3; bases outside the gene matches: 6. CDR3 length: 15 amino acids. CDR3 DNA: TGTGCCAGCAGTGTTACCGGGGGGGGAACAGATACGCAGTATTTT. Translation gives CASSVTGGGTDTQYF.

As for this clone: At the DNA level, this CDR3 is encoded by other sequences in the same sample as well. The chain combines TRBV7-9 with TRBJ1-2; D gene unclear. V lost 1 base to trimming and J lost 2 bases, with 5 bases between them. CDR1 is SEHNR, CDR2 FQNEAQ, per germline (reference sequence). The CDR3 contains 13 residues. CDR3 DNA: TGTGCCAGCAGCTTAGGACCGAACTATGGCTACACCTTC. It encodes CASSLGPNYGYTF.

The chain carries TRBV5-4 and TRBJ1-2; no firm D call. The germline V gene has CDR1 SGHNT and CDR2 YYREEE (reference sequence). Trimming took 4 bases from V and 4 from J, leaving 8 bases between them. There are 12 residues in the CDR3. The chain's CDR3 is CASSTRPYGYTF. In DNA form, the CDR3 reads TGTGCCAGCAGCACCCGGCCCTATGGCTACACCTTC.

This sequence joins TRBV29-1 and TRBJ2-5; tentative D call: TRBD2 (5 bases). The germline V and J ends were trimmed by 4 bases and 2 bases, with 8 bases remaining between them. The length of the CDR3 is 12 residues. Germline V gene lookup returns CDR1 SQVTM and CDR2 ANQGSEA. Written as DNA, the CDR3 is TGCAGCGTTGGCCCGGGGCAAGAGACCCAGTACTTC. Translated, it gives CSVGPGQETQYF.

This clone was detected only a few times. V usage is TRBV7-9 and J usage is TRBJ1-1; tentative D call: TRBD1 (5 bases). This CDR3 region has 13 residues. Germline CDR1 is SEHNR and CDR2 is FQNEAQ (reference sequence). V was shortened by 5 bases and J by 3 bases, with 10 bases between the two germline ends. In DNA form, the CDR3 reads TGTGCCAGCAGCGCCGGGGGGGACACTGAAGCTTTCTTT. This sequence encodes CASSAGGDTEAFF. Full variable domain (remainder filled in from reference TRBV7-9 and TRBJ1-1): DTGVSQNPRHKITKRGQNVTFRCDPISEHNRLYWYRQTLGQGPEFLTYFQNEAQLEKSRLLSDRFSAERPKGSFSTLEIQRTEQGDSAMYLCASSAGGDTEAFFGQGTRLTVV.

The CDR3 nucleotides read TGTGCCAGCAGCTTCCAGGAAGCTTTCTTT. It translates to CASSFQEAFF. The chain links TRBV7-9 to TRBJ1-1; D is undetermined. The CDR3 has 10 amino acids. The germline V gene encodes CDR1 SEHNR and CDR2 FQNEAQ (reference sequence). V was pared by 3 bases and J by 8 bases, with 4 bases between.

This clone has only a few counts. This rearrangement joins TRBV19 to TRBJ1-5, with a tentative D call TRBD1 (5 bases). Per the germline V gene, CDR1 is LNHDA and CDR2 is SQIVND (reference sequence). The V and J ends lost 7 bases and 4 bases respectively, with 14 bases between them. The CDR3 contains 14 residues. The CDR3 DNA reads as TGTGCCAGTAAATCCAAGGGGATAAATCAGCCCCAGCATTTT. This translates into CASKSKGINQPQHF.

The chain couples TRBV4-1 to TRBJ1-1; 12 nucleotides agree with TRBD1. CDR1 is MGHRA, CDR2 YSYEKL, per germline. The CDR3 is 16 residues long. The V segment lost 3 bases and the J segment 2 bases; nucleotides outside the gene matches: 4. The CDR3 DNA reads as TGCGCCAGCAGCCACACCGGGACAGGGGGCAACACTGAAGCTTTCTTT. Its protein product is CASSHTGTGGNTEAFF.

The rearrangement uses TRBV27 and TRBJ2-1; 8 bases are shared with TRBD2. The CDR3 length is 13 residues. V lost 3 bases to trimming and J lost 9 bases; unmatched junction nucleotides: 4. In germline, CDR1 is MNHEY, CDR2 SMNVEV (reference sequence). The CDR3 nucleotides are TGTGCCAGCAGTTTGGGACTAGGGGCTGAGCAGTTCTTC. Translation: CASSLGLGAEQFF.

The V call is TRBV9, the J call TRBJ1-2; the D gene is possibly TRBD1 (6 bases). CDR1 is SGDLS and CDR2 is YYNGEE in the germline V gene. Deletions cut 4 bases from V and 5 bases from J, with 15 bases between. The CDR3 consists of 14 residues. CDR3 coding DNA: TGTGCCAGCAGCCCACAGGGAACAGGGTATGGCTACACCTTC. It yields the protein CASSPQGTGYGYTF. Combining the CDR3 with reference TRBV9 and TRBJ1-2 gives the whole variable domain DSGVTQTPKHLITATGQRVTLRCSPRSGDLSVYWYQQSLDQGLQFLIQYYNGEERAKGNILERFSAQQFPDLHSELNLSSLELGDSALYFCASSPQGTGYGYTFGSGTRLTVV.

This clone has just a few counts. The chain uses TRBV9 and TRBJ2-4; the D gene is possibly TRBD1 (6 bases). The length of the CDR3 is 12 residues. Germline loops: CDR1 SGDLS, CDR2 YYNGEE. V shed 5 bases and J shed 7 bases, with 10 bases lying between them. This CDR3 is CASSSQGNIQYF. The CDR3 bases are TGTGCCAGCAGTTCCCAGGGGAACATTCAGTACTTC.

This chain uses TRBV5-1 with TRBJ1-5; 8 nucleotides agree with TRBD1. From germline, CDR1 is SGHRS and CDR2 YFSETQ. This CDR3 has 15 residues. V dropped 1 base and J dropped 6; count of bases not matched to a gene: 6. For the CDR3, the DNA is TGCGCCAGCAGCTTGTGGCCAGGGGGCGGTCAGCCCCAGCATTTT. Its translation is CASSLWPGGGQPQHF. The full variable domain, rest sourced from reference TRBV5-1 and TRBJ1-5, is KAGVTQTPRYLIKTRGQQVTLSCSPISGHRSVSWYQQTPGQGLQFLFEYFSETQRNKGNFPGRFSGRQFSNSRSEMNVSTLELGDSALYLCASSLWPGGGQPQHFGDGTRLSIL.

Written as DNA, the CDR3 is TGCAGCGCCTCAGGACTAGCCGACACCGGGGAGCTGTTTTTT. This encodes CSASGLADTGELFF. The gene calls are TRBV29-1 and TRBJ2-2, with 8 nucleotides matching TRBD2. The trim removed 7 bases at V and 3 bases at J, leaving 7 bases unmatched. This CDR3 has 14 amino acids. Per germline, CDR1 SQVTM and CDR2 ANQGSEA.

A single count supports this clone. The chain recombines TRBV2 with TRBJ2-7; 11 bases align to TRBD2. The CDR3 extends over 15 amino acids. V gave up 6 bases and J gave up 2 bases; unmatched junction bases: 6. CDR1 and CDR2 from the germline V gene are SNHLY and FYNNEI. The DNA of the CDR3 is TGTGCCAGCAGGGGACTAGCGGACGGAGCCTACGAGCAGTACTTC. It encodes CASRGLADGAYEQYF.

The chain combines TRBV30 with TRBJ1-6; 7 bases are a match to TRBD1. CDR3 length equals 13 residues. J gave up 10 bases and V 2 bases, and 5 bases lay outside the gene matches. Germline CDR1 is GTSNPN and CDR2 is SVGIG (reference sequence). CDR3 protein: CAWSPGQESPLHF. Written as DNA, the CDR3 is TGTGCCTGGAGTCCCGGACAGGAATCACCCCTCCACTTT. Together with reference TRBV30 and TRBJ1-6, the CDR3 gives the full variable domain: SQTIHQWPATLVQPVGSPLSLECTVEGTSNPNLYWYRQAAGRGLQLLFYSVGIGQISSEVPQNLSASRPQDRQFILSSKKLLLSDSGFYLCAWSPGQESPLHFGNGTRLTVT.

This chain uses TRBV6-6 with TRBJ1-2; D is unresolved. Germline lookup yields CDR1 MNHNY and CDR2 SVGAGI (reference sequence). The V end was cut by 8 bases, the J end by 6 bases, with 10 bases between. The CDR3 length is 11 residues. The DNA of the CDR3 is TGTGCCAGCCTCATCGCAGATGGCTACACCTTC. Translated: CASLIADGYTF.

This chain uses TRBV29-1 with TRBJ2-5; D remains unclear. Per the germline V gene, CDR1 is SQVTM and CDR2 is ANQGSEA. The CDR3 covers 13 residues. V was trimmed by 6 bases and J by 0 bases, leaving 11 bases between them. The CDR3, as DNA: TGCAGCGTGATGACGGAGAACCAAGAGACCCAGTACTTC. Its protein product is CSVMTENQETQYF. The full variable domain, with the rest looked up from reference TRBV29-1 and TRBJ2-5, is SAVISQKPSRDICQRGTSLTIQCQVDSQVTMMFWYRQQPGQSLTLIATANQGSEATYESGFVIDKFPISRPNLTFSTLTVSNMSPEDSSIYLCSVMTENQETQYFGPGTRLLVL.

The chain recombines TRBV6-6 with TRBJ2-7; TRBD2 agrees at 7 bases. This CDR3 is built from 14 residues. Germline CDR1 MNHNY, CDR2 SVGAGI (reference sequence). Trimming at V came to 5 bases and at J to 7 bases, leaving 11 bases not matched to a gene. For the CDR3, the DNA is TGTGCCAGCAGTCTCCCGGGACTAACATATGAGCAGTACTTC. Translated: CASSLPGLTYEQYF.

This clone was counted many times. The chain couples TRBV4-1 to TRBJ1-2, with D tentatively TRBD1 (5 bases). From germline, CDR1 is MGHRA and CDR2 YSYEKL. Trimming took 0 bases from V and 3 from J, leaving 14 bases between them. This CDR3 has 16 residues. This CDR3 reads CASSQDFGGIDYGYTF. Written as DNA, the CDR3 is TGCGCCAGCAGCCAAGATTTTGGGGGTATCGACTATGGCTACACCTTC.

This clone came up a few times. This rearrangement joins TRBV4-1 to TRBJ1-6; possibly TRBD1 for D (6 bases). V was shortened by 1 base and J by 9 bases, with 13 bases between the two germline ends. Germline CDR1 MGHRA, CDR2 YSYEKL. The CDR3 is made up of 15 amino acids. This chain's CDR3 is CASSQAHTGSSPLHF. The DNA for the CDR3 is TGCGCCAGCAGCCAAGCACATACAGGGTCTTCACCCCTCCACTTT.

The chain combines TRBV7-8 with TRBJ2-3; D perhaps matches TRBD2 (5 bases). CDR1 and CDR2 (germline): SGHVS, FQNEAQ. This CDR3 contains 17 residues. The ends were cut back, 1 base at V and 1 base at J, with 15 bases in the middle. CDR3 in amino acids: CASSLDNGETRTDTQYF. The CDR3 DNA reads as TGTGCCAGCAGCTTAGATAACGGGGAGACGCGCACAGATACGCAGTATTTT.

The V and J genes are TRBV6-6 and TRBJ2-1, with unresolved D. CDR1 and CDR2 from the germline V gene are MNHNY and SVGAGI (reference sequence). The CDR3 totals 12 residues. V was pared by 2 bases and J by 3 bases, with 2 bases between. The CDR3 nucleotides are TGTGCCAGCAGTTACAGCTACAATGAGCAGTTCTTC. This encodes CASSYSYNEQFF.

Comment on this clone: This same CDR3 is encoded by further DNA sequences in the sample. This chain links TRBV5-1 with TRBJ1-1; D not resolved. This CDR3 comprises 12 residues. Germline V lookup: CDR1 SGHRS, CDR2 YFSETQ. Trimming took off 2 bases at V and 4 bases at J, with 6 bases between the two ends. The CDR3: CASSLSGTEAFF. DNA of the CDR3: TGCGCCAGCAGCTTAAGTGGCACTGAAGCTTTCTTT.

V is TRBV4-1 and J is TRBJ1-2, with D unclear. V dropped 1 base and J dropped 12 bases, with 12 bases sitting between them. Germline assignment: CDR1 MGHRA and CDR2 YSYEKL. The CDR3 contains 12 residues. The DNA of the CDR3 is TGCGCCAGCAGCCAAGTTGAGGGCGGAAACACCTTC. It yields the protein CASSQVEGGNTF.

This chain connects TRBV29-1 to TRBJ1-2; D is uncertain. The CDR3 covers 13 residues. Germline V gene data show CDR1 as SQVTM and CDR2 as ANQGSEA. V shed 1 base and J shed 5 bases, with 11 bases lying between them. The CDR3 sequence is CSVEVPLGYGYTF. For the CDR3, the DNA is TGCAGCGTTGAAGTACCGTTGGGGTATGGCTACACCTTC.

V and J are TRBV30 and TRBJ2-7; tentatively, D is TRBD1 (5 bases). V was trimmed by 6 bases and J by 2 bases, leaving 17 bases between them. The CDR3 covers 14 residues. Germline CDR1 and CDR2: GTSNPN and SVGIG (reference sequence). The CDR3 protein is CACCPQTDTYEQYF. The CDR3 DNA reads as TGTGCCTGCTGCCCACAGACAGATACCTACGAGCAGTACTTC.